Below, 15 T cell receptor beta chains from the same sample are listed, as sequenced in a study of T cells in localized non-small cell lung cancer (TCRdb year 2020). The library was obtained by the immunoSEQ multiplex PCR assay. TCRdb mirrors the immuneACCESS table, restricted to in-frame sequences. Some clones are absent from its copies; in checked studies, under half trace to an unresolved V gene, and the reason for the others is unknown. This sample lists about 20,000 clones; roughly 90% were detected once. Of the sample, 6% to 8.5% falls within the top ten clones. The input for sequencing was peripheral blood, taken before any cancer treatment. The receptor source for this set is an older male donor with stage I squamous cell lung carcinoma.

The chain joins TRBV28 to TRBJ1-3; D may be TRBD1 (5 bases). This CDR3 has 16 amino acids. Trimming cost V 5 bases and J 0 bases, with 14 bases left between them. Germline V gene lookup returns CDR1 MDHEN and CDR2 SYDVKM. The CDR3 region is CASSSGGVSSGNTIYF. The CDR3 DNA reads as TGTGCCAGCAGTAGCGGGGGGGTTTCCTCTGGAAACACCATATATTTT. Full variable domain (remainder filled in from reference TRBV28 and TRBJ1-3): DVKVTQSSRYLVKRTGEKVFLECVQDMDHENMFWYRQDPGLGLRLIYFSYDVKMKEKGDIPEGYSVSREKKERFSLILESASTNQTSMYLCASSSGGVSSGNTIYFGEGSWLTVV.

The V gene is TRBV6-5, the J gene TRBJ2-7; a weak D match, TRBD1 (5 bases). This CDR3 is built from 16 residues. V gave up 0 bases and J gave up 2 bases, with 14 bases separating them. Looked up from germline, CDR1 is MNHEY and CDR2 is SVGAGI. This CDR3 is CASSYSGRVRTYEQYF. Here the CDR3 DNA reads TGTGCCAGCAGTTACTCGGGCAGGGTAAGAACCTACGAGCAGTACTTC.

V gene TRBV5-1 combines with J gene TRBJ2-1, with D perhaps given as TRBD1 or TRBD2 (6 bases each). Trimming took 0 bases from V and 2 from J, leaving 9 bases between them. From germline, CDR1 is SGHRS and CDR2 YFSETQ. The length of the CDR3 is 15 residues. CDR3 loop: CASSLGGGPYNEQFF. In DNA form, the CDR3 reads TGCGCCAGCAGCTTGGGTGGGGGGCCCTACAATGAGCAGTTCTTC. Full variable domain (missing parts from reference TRBV5-1 and TRBJ2-1): KAGVTQTPRYLIKTRGQQVTLSCSPISGHRSVSWYQQTPGQGLQFLFEYFSETQRNKGNFPGRFSGRQFSNSRSEMNVSTLELGDSALYLCASSLGGGPYNEQFFGPGTRLTVL.

Here the CDR3 reads CASSSGQPSTDTQYF. The CDR3 DNA sequence: TGTGCCAGCAGCTCCGGACAGCCTAGCACAGATACGCAGTATTTT. V and J are TRBV5-4 and TRBJ2-3, with D maybe TRBD1 (6 bases). Deletions cut 3 bases from V and 0 bases from J, with 11 bases between. Germline CDR1 and CDR2: SGHNT and YYREEE (reference sequence). The length of the CDR3 is 15 residues.

The chain recombines TRBV5-4 with TRBJ1-2, with 8 bases matching TRBD1. This CDR3 has 13 amino acids. CDR1 is SGHNT and CDR2 is YYREEE in the germline V gene (reference sequence). Losses at the gene ends were 5 bases for V and 8 bases for J; bases not matched to a gene: 8. The CDR3 DNA reads as TGTGCCAGCAGACCAGGGGGCGCACAAGGCTACACCTTC. This gives the protein CASRPGGAQGYTF.

The J gene is TRBJ1-4, the V gene TRBV6-1; D gene ambiguous. V was pared by 5 bases and J by 0 bases, with 7 bases between. Germline loops: CDR1 MNHNS, CDR2 SASEGT. The CDR3 loop spans 14 amino acids. CDR3 sequence: CASSPTATNEKLFF. CDR3 sequence (DNA): TGTGCCAGCAGTCCAACAGCAACTAATGAAAAACTGTTTTTT.

This chain connects TRBV5-4 to TRBJ1-1; D is possibly TRBD1 (5 bases). Trimming removed 5 bases from V and 2 bases from J, with 16 bases in between. The CDR3 runs 15 residues. Germline lookup yields CDR1 SGHNT and CDR2 YYREEE (reference sequence). The CDR3 nucleotides are TGTGCCAGCAGGACCCAGGAGGGGCTCAACACTGAAGCTTTCTTT. Amino acids: CASRTQEGLNTEAFF.

The chain couples TRBV5-1 to TRBJ1-6; TRBD1 matches at 9 bases. Germline CDR1 SGHRS, CDR2 YFSETQ. This CDR3 comprises 15 residues. Germline trimming cut 3 bases from V and 8 bases from J; bases unmatched to any gene: 6. The CDR3 sequence is CASSWGQGRDSPLHF. DNA for the CDR3: TGCGCCAGCAGCTGGGGACAGGGCCGGGATTCACCCCTCCACTTT.

The J gene is TRBJ1-1, the V gene TRBV19; D is perhaps TRBD1 (5 bases). V gave up 5 bases and J gave up 7 bases, with 11 bases separating them. The CDR3 sequence is 12 residues long. The germline V gene encodes CDR1 LNHDA and CDR2 SQIVND (reference sequence). For the CDR3, the DNA is TGTGCCAGTAGTCTCCGGGGACTTGAAGCTTTCTTT. Its protein is CASSLRGLEAFF.

V usage is TRBV11-2 and J usage is TRBJ2-5, with D unresolved. Near its end, the DNA agrees better with TRBJ2-7, so the J call may be wrong. Germline V gives CDR1 SGHAT, CDR2 FQNNGV. There are 14 residues in the CDR3. The CDR3 bases are TGTGCCAGCAGCTTAGGGGTGGTCTCCTACGAGCAGTACTTC. The encoded protein is CASSLGVVSYEQYF.

The rearrangement joins TRBV4-2 to TRBJ2-1, with TRBD2 matching 7 bases. Germline V CDR1 and CDR2: LGHNA, YNFKEQ. V was pared by 3 bases and J by 10 bases, with 9 bases of the junction left unmatched. CDR3 length equals 14 residues. The CDR3 sequence is CASSQERLAREQFF. The CDR3 DNA sequence: TGTGCCAGCAGCCAGGAACGACTAGCCAGGGAGCAGTTCTTC.

The V call is TRBV5-5, the J call TRBJ2-7; the D is unclear. The CDR3 contains 14 residues. V was shortened by 4 bases and J by 2 bases, with 13 bases between the two germline ends. The germline gives CDR1 SGHKS, CDR2 YYEKEE (reference sequence). This chain's CDR3 is CASSAELRAYEQYF. The CDR3 DNA reads as TGTGCCAGCAGCGCCGAGCTTAGAGCCTACGAGCAGTACTTC.

This sequence joins TRBV7-6 and TRBJ1-4; D might be TRBD1 (6 bases). Germline lookup yields CDR1 SGHVS and CDR2 FNYEAQ. The V and J ends lost 1 base and 3 bases respectively, with 15 bases between them. This CDR3 region has 17 residues. CDR3 residues: CASSLGPIQGANEKLFF. The CDR3 nucleotides read TGTGCCAGCAGCTTAGGTCCCATACAGGGAGCTAATGAAAAACTGTTTTTT.

The genes are TRBV29-1 and TRBJ2-7; no clear D. The ends were cut back, 4 bases at V and 4 bases at J, with 14 bases in the middle. The CDR3 loop spans 13 amino acids. Per germline, CDR1 SQVTM and CDR2 ANQGSEA. CDR3 coding DNA: TGCAGCGTTGTCCTGAGGAACAATTACGAGCAGTACTTC. This translates into CSVVLRNNYEQYF.

V gene TRBV6-6 combines with J gene TRBJ2-1; 8 nucleotides match TRBD1. The V and J ends lost 6 bases and 0 bases, in that order; junction bases with no gene match: 7. The CDR3 totals 16 residues. Germline lookup yields CDR1 MNHNY and CDR2 SVGAGI (reference sequence). This CDR3 is CASSYSGGFSYNEQFF. CDR3 in DNA: TGTGCCAGCAGCTATTCAGGGGGCTTCTCCTACAATGAGCAGTTCTTC.